The following is a TCR beta chain sequence with its context. The antigen remains unidentified. The data stem from a study of cytomegalovirus exposure and HLA in healthy donors. Study-level findings and limits: Across all donors, roughly uniform sequencing depth was an assumption of the presence/absence analyses.

In the PCR, 60 Vbeta and 13 Jbeta primers were used. Sequencing was performed with immunoSEQ multiplex PCR; in TCRdb, only in-frame clones are kept and a portion is missing. This table has about 130,000 clones, 77% appearing once. The sequenced sample was PBMCs. The receptor was isolated from a male donor in good health and CMV-seronegative.

The CDR3 here is CASSFSGTNTDTQYF. The CDR3 nucleotides read TGTGCCAGCAGCTTTAGCGGGACTAACACAGATACGCAGTATTTT. This chain uses TRBV11-3 with TRBJ2-3, with 8 nucleotides matching TRBD2. CDR1 is SGHNT, CDR2 YENEEA, per germline. V lost 3 bases to trimming and J lost 2 bases; unmatched junction nucleotides: 4. The CDR3 is 15 amino acids.